Reported below is one T cell receptor beta chain. The antigen is not known. The junction and the germline gene differ at one end; a read error may be behind it. This sample was taken from a study of chemoradiotherapy in HPV16-positive cancers. Study-wide context: Candidate HPV-specific T-cell clones and common TCR motifs came from functional assays in a couple of HPV16-positive patients.

TCRdb's copy holds only in-frame clones and misses some; the assay was immunoSEQ multiplex PCR. The data show over 10,000 clones, approximately 80% seen once. Repeated repertoire sampling spanned the course of chemoradiotherapy. Study-wide results and caveats: Candidate HPV-specific clones and E7-related TCR motifs grew in tumor during treatment. For HPV16-positive patients, expanding HPV-responsive T cells associated with longer recurrence-free survival.

This TCR was recovered from a human donor with HPV-associated anogenital cancer. Sampling was conducted from a patient who underwent chemoradiotherapy.

The CDR3 reads CASSLDRGDYNEQFF. CDR3 sequence (DNA): TGCGCCAGCAGCCTCGACAGGGGAGACTACAATGAGCAGTTCTTC. The V gene is TRBV5-4, the J gene TRBJ2-1; 8 nucleotides match TRBD1. This CDR3 has 15 amino acids. Germline CDR1 and CDR2: SGHNT and YYREEE (reference sequence).